Listed below are T cell receptor beta chains from one sample, sequenced in a study of shared T cell receptors in the human thymus. Method: immunoSEQ multiplex PCR; TCRdb's copy keeps in-frame clones and lacks some. Of under 450,000 clones listed, 95% are singletons. Material: thymocytes. These receptors originate from a human donor. CDR3s include the opening cysteine and the closing phenylalanine or tryptophan.

TRBV18	TRBJ2-6	CASSYWSGDSGANVLTF
TRBV5-6	TRBJ2-7	CASSAVSGESEQYF
TRBV4-1	TRBJ1-5	CASSQDDRRLDDPYSNQPQHF
TRBV9	TRBJ1-4	CASSVFRTASNEKLFF
TRBV28	TRBJ2-3	CASFARTSGLTDTQYF
TRBV7-3	TRBJ2-1	CASSLRSQFF
TRBV6-4	TRBJ2-4	CASSDSIGGKNIQYF
TRBV28	TRBJ2-5	CASSFKRSRGGSHSAAQYF
TRBV27	TRBJ2-1	CASSLSRGGYNEQFF
TRBV27	TRBJ2-2	CASSLHTGELFF
TRBV11-3	TRBJ1-3	CARFRRRSGNTIYF
TRBV27	TRBJ2-7	CASSHSYEQYF
TRBV27	TRBJ2-1	CASSLTRGGYNEQFF
TRBV20-1	TRBJ2-1	CSATASFEQFF
TRBV5-1	TRBJ2-3	CASSPYTGEDTQYF
TRBV6-7	TRBJ1-1	CASSYCPGFF
TRBV2	TRBJ2-5	CASSETTSAFQETQYF
TRBV18	TRBJ1-1	CASSPLDRGEAFF
TRBV5-4	TRBJ1-1	CASSLSVLSTEAFF
TRBV25-1	TRBJ1-1	CASSESAHRGSDTEAFF
TRBV5-6	TRBJ1-3	CASFLKSRAGNTIYF
TRBV19	TRBJ1-3	CASSIEESSGNTIYF
TRBV7-9	TRBJ1-2	CASIQGRGYTF
TRBV28	TRBJ1-2	CASRGQGAPTNYGYTF
TRBV5-1	TRBJ2-1	CASSSTNKQFF
TRBV4-3	TRBJ2-1	CASSQDQDWVLDEQFF
TRBV29-1	TRBJ2-1	CSVEDRGQDYRYNEQFF
TRBV19	TRBJ2-1	CASSGDRGVNEQFF
TRBV10-2	TRBJ1-5	CASSQREINQPQHF
TRBV28	TRBJ1-5	CASSHQQGHHSNQPQHF
TRBV6-1	TRBJ1-2	CASSEEGDLLYGYTF
TRBV7-6	TRBJ1-1	CASSTSRSTGMNTEAFF
TRBV11-3	TRBJ2-1	CASSLDPFSYNEQFF
TRBV27	TRBJ2-7	CASSSRGKPNSGLAGGLSYEQYF
TRBV19	TRBJ2-7	CASSIGEGFSFEQYF
TRBV7-6	TRBJ2-7	CASSPSGKTASYEQYF
TRBV5-6	TRBJ2-1	CASSFGTGAEQFF
TRBV13	TRBJ1-5	CASSAGTEQPQHF
TRBV4-1	TRBJ2-3	CASSQESRDSRVGTQYF
TRBV25-1	TRBJ2-7	CASSEITGGSSFSHEQYF
TRBV5-1	TRBJ2-1	CASSPRVRLAGMYNEQFF
TRBV28	TRBJ1-2	CASSLPRQGDGYTF
TRBV19	TRBJ2-1	CASTGYNEQFF
TRBV5-1	TRBJ2-7	CASTIAPGAFLQYF
TRBV4-1	TRBJ1-1	CASSQDWGAEAFF
TRBV7-2	TRBJ2-2	CASSHRGPGRNTGELFF
TRBV29-1	TRBJ2-2	CSVGDRGMTGELFF
TRBV13	TRBJ1-3	CASSSVGGTPVNLSGNTIYF
TRBV19	TRBJ2-1	CASSTLTSVPYNEQFF
TRBV5-1	TRBJ2-7	CASSYLAGGYEQYF
TRBV28	TRBJ1-1	CAGATTGVTEAFF
TRBV30	TRBJ2-7	CAWTKPSALITYEQYF
TRBV5-4	TRBJ1-4	CASSFDRQGPNEKLFF
TRBV6-5	TRBJ2-7	CASTRTSSYEQYF
TRBV12-5	TRBJ2-4	CASGDTGGQAKNIQYF
TRBV5-4	TRBJ2-1	CASSFTTSGTCNEQFF
TRBV30	TRBJ2-7	CACRGRDTYEQYF